A single sample is the source of the 10 T cell receptor beta chains below, sequenced in a study of regulatory T cells in long-lasting Graves disease (dated by TCRdb to 2020 to 2023). The library came from multiplex PCR. Sequencing instrument: Illumina HiSeq 4000. To build TCR beta libraries, CDR3 regions were amplified by Arm-PCR using iRepertoire HTBI primers. The public reads were run again by TCRdb, first through fastp at Q25 and then through MiXCR, and only productive beta chains were kept. Every CDR3 protein is listed once, alongside the most common genes and DNA of its rows. The table for this sample lists about 560,000 distinct CDR3 sequences; about 16% of them were counted only once. The ten biggest clones cover more than 10% of the sample. The meaning of the sample's time point label: newly diagnosed GD, antithyroid drugs for less than 3 months. RNA was extracted from PBMCs in TRIzol for both TCR sequencing and RNA sequencing.

The same sample was also used in a study of T cells in Graves' hyperthyroidism and ophthalmopathy.

Source: peripheral blood mononuclear cells (PBMCs), taken at new diagnosis, from a patient treated with antithyroid drugs. These TCRs come from a man aged 18 to 35 with Graves disease. Donor details come from another sample of the same person, matched by shared clones.

There are many counts of this clonotype. V is TRBV11-1 and J is TRBJ2-5, with D unclear. CDR3 length: 15 amino acids. Germline CDR1 SGHAT, CDR2 FQDESV (reference sequence). V lost 2 bases and J lost 3, with 13 bases in between. CDR3 region: CASSLQIDPEETQYF. The CDR3 coding sequence is TGTGCCAGCAGCTTACAGATCGATCCGGAAGAGACCCAGTACTTC. Full variable domain (missing parts from reference TRBV11-1 and TRBJ2-5): EAEVAQSPRYKITEKSQAVAFWCDPISGHATLYWYRQILGQGPELLVQFQDESVVDDSQLPKDRFSAERLKGVDSTLKIQPAELGDSAMYLCASSLQIDPEETQYFGPGTRLLVL.

This clonotype was observed at least ten times. This chain joins TRBV11-2 and TRBJ2-5; D is unresolved. The CDR3 is made up of 15 amino acids. Trimming left V 4 bases short and J 1 base short, with 13 bases between. Germline-derived CDR1 and CDR2 are SGHAT and FQNNGV. CDR3 in DNA: TGTGCCAGCAGCTCACTTAGGACCTTCCAAGAGACCCAGTACTTC. Its translation: CASSSLRTFQETQYF.

This clonotype occurred a few times. A read error may account for a junction end that differs from germline. The rearrangement uses TRBV28 and TRBJ2-5; D remains ambiguous. The germline V gene encodes CDR1 MDHEN and CDR2 SYDVKM. The CDR3 loop spans 15 amino acids. CDR3 in DNA: TGCGCCAGCAGTTCCCCCCCCCGGAGCCAAGAGACCCAGTACTTC. It is translated as CASSSPPRSQETQYF.

Ten or more counts support this clonotype. The V gene is TRBV30, the J gene TRBJ2-7; tentatively, D is TRBD2 (7 bases). V lost 2 bases to trimming and J lost 2 bases, with 13 bases between them. Per the germline V gene, CDR1 is GTSNPN and CDR2 is SVGIG (reference sequence). This CDR3 is built from 14 residues. The CDR3 region is CAWSPGGVAYEQYF. CDR3 coding DNA: TGTGCCTGGAGTCCGGGGGGCGTCGCCTACGAGCAGTACTTC.

This clonotype was detected ten times or more. This chain uses TRBV12-3 or TRBV12-4 with TRBJ2-3; TRBD2 might be the D (6 bases). Trimming stripped 7 bases from V and 4 bases from J, with 15 bases between. The CDR3 covers 14 residues. CDR3 sequence (DNA): TGTGCCAGCACCCTCGCGTGGGGGGCAGATACGCAGTATTTT. This translates into CASTLAWGADTQYF.

This clonotype was observed a handful of times. The V and J genes are TRBV5-1 and TRBJ2-5; a possible D gene is TRBD2 (5 bases). The germline V gene encodes CDR1 SGHRS and CDR2 YFSETQ. The CDR3 loop spans 15 amino acids. V lost 0 bases and J 5 bases, leaving 14 bases between the germline ends. The DNA of the CDR3 is TGCGCCAGCAGCTTGGGAGGGAAGCCCCCCGAGACCCAGTACTTC. As protein: CASSLGGKPPETQYF.

At least ten counts were recorded for this clonotype. The chain recombines TRBV5-1 with TRBJ2-7; weak D call: TRBD1 (5 bases). The CDR3 runs 15 residues. Trimming cost V 3 bases and J 1 base, with 14 bases left between them. Germline loops: CDR1 SGHRS, CDR2 YFSETQ. CDR3 nucleotides: TGCGCCAGCAGCTCCACCCCACAGGCGTCCTACGAGCAGTACTTC. Its translation is CASSSTPQASYEQYF.

This clonotype was counted at least ten times. The chain links TRBV28 to TRBJ2-5, with D possibly matching TRBD1 (5 bases). Trimming took 6 bases from V and 4 from J, leaving 15 bases between them. CDR3 length: 14 residues. Germline loops: CDR1 MDHEN, CDR2 SYDVKM. The CDR3 here is CASSFHRQGETQYF. The CDR3 DNA sequence: TGTGCCAGCAGCTTCCATCGGCAGGGAGAGACCCAGTACTTC.

The rearrangement links TRBV9 to TRBJ1-1; 9 positions agree with TRBD1. J was trimmed by 7 bases and V by 3 bases; bases with no gene match: 7. The CDR3 is 14 amino acids. The germline CDR1 and CDR2 sequences are SGDLS and YYNGEE. CDR3 loop: CASSGRDRVYEAFF. Here the CDR3 DNA reads TGTGCCAGCAGCGGACGGGACAGGGTATATGAAGCTTTCTTT.

The table lists this clonotype with a few counts. This chain joins TRBV6-5 and TRBJ1-6; tentative D call: TRBD1 (6 bases). Trimming left V 2 bases short and J 7 bases short, with 15 bases between. Germline V CDR1 and CDR2: MNHEY, SVGAGI. The CDR3 is 16 residues long. The chain's CDR3 is CASSYEGDGPNSPLHF. As DNA, the CDR3 is TGTGCCAGCAGTTACGAGGGGGATGGCCCGAATTCACCCCTCCACTTT.